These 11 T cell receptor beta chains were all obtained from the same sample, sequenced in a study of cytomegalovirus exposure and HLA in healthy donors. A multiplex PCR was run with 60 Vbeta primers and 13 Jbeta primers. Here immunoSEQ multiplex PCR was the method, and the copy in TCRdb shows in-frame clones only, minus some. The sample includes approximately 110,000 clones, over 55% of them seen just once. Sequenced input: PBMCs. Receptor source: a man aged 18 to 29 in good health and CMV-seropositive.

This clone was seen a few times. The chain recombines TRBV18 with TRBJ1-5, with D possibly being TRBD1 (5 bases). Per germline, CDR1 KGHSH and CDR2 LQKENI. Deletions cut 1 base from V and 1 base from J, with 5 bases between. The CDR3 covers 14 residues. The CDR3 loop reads CASSPQGSNQPQHF. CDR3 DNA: TGTGCCAGCTCACCACAGGGGAGCAATCAGCCCCAGCATTTT. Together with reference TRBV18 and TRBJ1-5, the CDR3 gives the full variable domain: NAGVMQNPRHLVRRRGQEARLRCSPMKGHSHVYWYRQLPEEGLKFMVYLQKENIIDESGMPKERFSAEFPKEGPSILRIQQVVRGDSAAYFCASSPQGSNQPQHFGDGTRLSIL.

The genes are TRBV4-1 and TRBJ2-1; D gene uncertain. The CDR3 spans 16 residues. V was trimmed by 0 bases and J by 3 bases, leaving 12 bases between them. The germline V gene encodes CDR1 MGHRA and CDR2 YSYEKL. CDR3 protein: CASSQDPTTLYNEQFF. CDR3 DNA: TGCGCCAGCAGCCAAGATCCCACTACACTCTACAATGAGCAGTTCTTC.

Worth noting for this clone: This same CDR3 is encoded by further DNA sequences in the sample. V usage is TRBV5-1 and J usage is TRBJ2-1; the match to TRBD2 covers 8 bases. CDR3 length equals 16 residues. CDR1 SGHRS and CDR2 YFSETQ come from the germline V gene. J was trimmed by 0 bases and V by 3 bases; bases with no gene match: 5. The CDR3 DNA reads TGCGCCAGCAGCTCTTTAGCGGGGAGCTCCTACAATGAGCAGTTCTTC. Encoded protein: CASSSLAGSSYNEQFF.

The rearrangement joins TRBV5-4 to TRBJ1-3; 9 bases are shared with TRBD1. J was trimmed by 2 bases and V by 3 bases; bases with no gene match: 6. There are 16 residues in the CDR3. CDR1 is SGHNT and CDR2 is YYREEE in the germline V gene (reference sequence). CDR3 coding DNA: TGTGCCAGCAGCTCAATGGGGACAGGGACTGGAAACACCATATATTTT. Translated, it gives CASSSMGTGTGNTIYF.

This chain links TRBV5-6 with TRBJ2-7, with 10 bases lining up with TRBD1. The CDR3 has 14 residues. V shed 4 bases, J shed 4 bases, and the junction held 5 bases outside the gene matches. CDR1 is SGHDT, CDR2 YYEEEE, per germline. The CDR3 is CASSPGTGDYEQYF. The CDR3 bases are TGTGCCAGCAGCCCCGGGACAGGGGATTACGAGCAGTACTTC.

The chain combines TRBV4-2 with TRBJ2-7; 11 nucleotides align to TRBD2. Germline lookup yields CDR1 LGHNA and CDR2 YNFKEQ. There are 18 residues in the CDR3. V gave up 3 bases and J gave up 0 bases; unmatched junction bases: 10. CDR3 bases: TGTGCCAGCAGCCACTTACTAGCGGGGGCCAGATCCTCCTACGAGCAGTACTTC. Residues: CASSHLLAGARSSYEQYF.

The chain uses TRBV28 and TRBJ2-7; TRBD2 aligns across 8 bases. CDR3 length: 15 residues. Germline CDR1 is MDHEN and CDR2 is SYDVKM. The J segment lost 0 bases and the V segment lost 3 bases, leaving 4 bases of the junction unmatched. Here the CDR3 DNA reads TGTGCCAGCAGTTTTATGCGGGGGGTCTCCTACGAGCAGTACTTC. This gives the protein CASSFMRGVSYEQYF.

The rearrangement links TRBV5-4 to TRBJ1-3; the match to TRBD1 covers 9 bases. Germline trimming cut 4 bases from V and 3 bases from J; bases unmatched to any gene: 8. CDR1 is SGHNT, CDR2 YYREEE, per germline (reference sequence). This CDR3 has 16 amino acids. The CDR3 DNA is TGTGCCAGCAGCCCCGGACAGGGGCGTAGTGGAAACACCATATATTTT. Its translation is CASSPGQGRSGNTIYF. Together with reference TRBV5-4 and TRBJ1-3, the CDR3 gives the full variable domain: ETGVTQSPTHLIKTRGQQVTLRCSSQSGHNTVSWYQQALGQGPQFIFQYYREEENGRGNFPPRFSGLQFPNYSSELNVNALELDDSALYLCASSPGQGRSGNTIYFGEGSWLTVV.

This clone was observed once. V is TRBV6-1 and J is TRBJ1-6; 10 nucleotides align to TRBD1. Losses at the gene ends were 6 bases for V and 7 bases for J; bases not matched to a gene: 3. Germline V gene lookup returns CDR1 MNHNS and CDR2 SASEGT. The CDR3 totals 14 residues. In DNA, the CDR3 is TGTGCCAGCAGGGGGACAGGGGTGAATTCACCCCTCCACTTT. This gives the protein CASRGTGVNSPLHF.

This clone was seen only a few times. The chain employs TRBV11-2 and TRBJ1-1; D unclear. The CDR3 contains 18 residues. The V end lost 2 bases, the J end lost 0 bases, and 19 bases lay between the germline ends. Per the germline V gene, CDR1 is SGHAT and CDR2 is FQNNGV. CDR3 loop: CASSLRKGKEGLNTEAFF. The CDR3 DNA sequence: TGTGCCAGCAGCTTAAGAAAAGGGAAAGAGGGTCTGAACACTGAAGCTTTCTTT. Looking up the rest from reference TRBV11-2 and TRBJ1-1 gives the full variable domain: EAGVAQSPRYKIIEKRQSVAFWCNPISGHATLYWYQQILGQGPKLLIQFQNNGVVDDSQLPKDRFSAERLKGVDSTLKIQPAKLEDSAVYLCASSLRKGKEGLNTEAFFGQGTRLTVV.

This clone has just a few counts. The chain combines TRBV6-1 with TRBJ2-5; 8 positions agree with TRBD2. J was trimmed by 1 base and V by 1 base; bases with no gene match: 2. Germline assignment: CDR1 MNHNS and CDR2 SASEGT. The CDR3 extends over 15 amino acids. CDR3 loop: CASSEVGGAQETQYF. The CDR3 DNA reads TGTGCCAGCAGTGAAGTCGGGGGGGCCCAAGAGACCCAGTACTTC.